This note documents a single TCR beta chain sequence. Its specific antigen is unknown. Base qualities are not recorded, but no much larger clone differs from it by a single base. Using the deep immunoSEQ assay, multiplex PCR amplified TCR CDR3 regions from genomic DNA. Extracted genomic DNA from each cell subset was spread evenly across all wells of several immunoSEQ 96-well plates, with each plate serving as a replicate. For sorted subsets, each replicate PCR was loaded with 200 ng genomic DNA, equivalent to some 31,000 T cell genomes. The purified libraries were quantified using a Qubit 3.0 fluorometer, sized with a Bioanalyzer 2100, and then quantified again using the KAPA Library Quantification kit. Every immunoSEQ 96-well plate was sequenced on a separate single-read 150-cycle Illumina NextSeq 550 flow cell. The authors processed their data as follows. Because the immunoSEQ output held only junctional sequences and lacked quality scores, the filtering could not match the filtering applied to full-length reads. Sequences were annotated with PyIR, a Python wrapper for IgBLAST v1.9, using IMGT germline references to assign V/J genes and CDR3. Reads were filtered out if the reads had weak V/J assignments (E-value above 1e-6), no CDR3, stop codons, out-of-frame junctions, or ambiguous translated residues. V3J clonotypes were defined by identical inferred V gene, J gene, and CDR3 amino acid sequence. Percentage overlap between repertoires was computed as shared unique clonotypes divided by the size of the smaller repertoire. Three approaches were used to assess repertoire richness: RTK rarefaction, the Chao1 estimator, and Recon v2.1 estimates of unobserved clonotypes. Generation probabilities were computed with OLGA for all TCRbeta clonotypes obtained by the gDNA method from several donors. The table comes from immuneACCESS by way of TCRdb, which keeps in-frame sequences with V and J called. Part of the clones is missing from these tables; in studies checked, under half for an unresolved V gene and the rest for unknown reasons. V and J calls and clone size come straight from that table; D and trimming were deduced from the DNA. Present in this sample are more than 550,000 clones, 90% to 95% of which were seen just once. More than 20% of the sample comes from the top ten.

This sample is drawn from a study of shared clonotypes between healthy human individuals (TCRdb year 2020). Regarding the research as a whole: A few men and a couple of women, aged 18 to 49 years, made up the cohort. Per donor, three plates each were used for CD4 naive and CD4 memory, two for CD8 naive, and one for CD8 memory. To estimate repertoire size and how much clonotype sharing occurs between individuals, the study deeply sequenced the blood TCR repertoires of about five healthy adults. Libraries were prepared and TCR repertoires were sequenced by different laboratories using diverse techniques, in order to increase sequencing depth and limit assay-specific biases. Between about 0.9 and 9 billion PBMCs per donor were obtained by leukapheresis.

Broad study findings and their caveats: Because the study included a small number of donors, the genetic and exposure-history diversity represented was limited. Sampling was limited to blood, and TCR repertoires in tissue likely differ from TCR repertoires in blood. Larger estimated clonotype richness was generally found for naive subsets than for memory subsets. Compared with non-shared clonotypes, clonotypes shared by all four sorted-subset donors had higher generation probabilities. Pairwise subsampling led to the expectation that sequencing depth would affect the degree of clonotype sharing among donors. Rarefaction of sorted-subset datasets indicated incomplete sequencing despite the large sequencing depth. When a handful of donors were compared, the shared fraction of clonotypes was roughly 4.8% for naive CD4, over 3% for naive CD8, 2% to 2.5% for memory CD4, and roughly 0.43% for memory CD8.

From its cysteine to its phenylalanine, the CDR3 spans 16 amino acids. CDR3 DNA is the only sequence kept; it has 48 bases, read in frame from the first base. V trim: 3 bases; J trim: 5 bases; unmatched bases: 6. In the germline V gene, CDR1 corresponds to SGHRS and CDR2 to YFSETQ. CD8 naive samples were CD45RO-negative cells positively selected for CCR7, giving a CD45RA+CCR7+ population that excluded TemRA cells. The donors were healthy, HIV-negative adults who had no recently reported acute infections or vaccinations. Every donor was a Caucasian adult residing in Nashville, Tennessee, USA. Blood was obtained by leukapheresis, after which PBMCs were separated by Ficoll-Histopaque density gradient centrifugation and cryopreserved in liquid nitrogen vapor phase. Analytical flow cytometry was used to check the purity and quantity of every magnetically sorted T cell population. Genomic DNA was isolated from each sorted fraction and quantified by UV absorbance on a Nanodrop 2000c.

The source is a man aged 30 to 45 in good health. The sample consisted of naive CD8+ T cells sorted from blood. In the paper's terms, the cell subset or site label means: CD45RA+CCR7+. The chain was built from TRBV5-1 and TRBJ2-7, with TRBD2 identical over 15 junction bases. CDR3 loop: CASSWGLAGGRNEQYF. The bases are TGCGCCAGCAGCTGGGGACTAGCGGGAGGTCGGAACGAGCAGTACTTC.